The T cell receptor beta chain described here comes from a study of cytomegalovirus exposure and HLA in healthy donors. Looking at the study overall: Among the approximately 400 genotyped donors, around 81% were placed in the Caucasian-associated ancestry cluster.

The CDR3 is 14 residues long. Germline lookup yields CDR1 SGHVS and CDR2 FQNEAQ. V shed 5 bases and J shed 4 bases, with 11 bases lying between them. Whole-study results and caveats: According to a later analysis, most TCR beta chains associated with CMV appeared HLA-restricted.

This clone has only a few counts. What it binds is not known. Researchers ran the PCR with 60 Vbeta and 13 Jbeta primers. Clones were sequenced by immunoSEQ multiplex PCR, and TCRdb holds only the in-frame ones, with some missing. Found here are 180,000 or so clones, around 80% of them singletons; the top ten hold about 1.5%. The chain is built from TRBV7-8 and TRBJ1-4; possibly TRBD1 for D (5 bases). This sequence was found in a man aged 18 to 35 in good health and CMV-seronegative. The sample consisted of PBMCs. CDR3 protein: CASSLRGGNEKLFF. As DNA, the CDR3 is TGTGCCAGCAGCCTGCGGGGGGGTAATGAAAAACTGTTTTTT.